These T cell receptor beta chains were read from a single sample in a study of blood T cell repertoires in COVID-19. Clones were read by immunoSEQ multiplex PCR, and TCRdb kept only the in-frame ones, dropping some. The sample lists roughly 280,000 clones, 75% to 90% occurring once. What was sequenced was PBMCs or T cells enriched from blood (not recorded which). These TCRs come from a woman aged 25 to 39 with acute COVID-19. Both conserved end residues are part of each CDR3. D genes are given only for firm matches. Some rows have no size entry. The others give once, few or many, or a class for an expanded clone.

TRBJ2-7	.	TRBV4-1	TRBD1	CASSQEETGKPYEQYF	TGCGCCAGCAGCCAAGAGGAGACAGGGAAGCCCTACGAGCAGTACTTC
TRBJ2-2	once	TRBV27	.	CASSLGGSGNTGELFF	TGTGCCAGCAGTTTAGGGGGTAGCGGGAACACCGGGGAGCTGTTTTTT
TRBJ1-3	.	TRBV7-8	.	CASSSGVDTIYF	TGTGCCAGCAGCTCAGGGGTTGACACCATATATTTT
TRBJ2-7	.	TRBV18	.	CASSPWSAGASYEQYF	TGTGCCAGCTCACCTTGGTCGGCAGGGGCCTCCTACGAGCAGTACTTC
TRBJ1-5	.	TRBV6-4	TRBD1	CASSDSCPSGGGQPQHF	TGTGCCAGCAGTGACTCGTGTCCTTCAGGGGGAGGTCAGCCCCAGCATTTT
TRBJ2-1	.	TRBV2	.	CASRPTGGGPDNEQFF	TGTGCCAGCAGACCGACAGGTGGGGGCCCTGACAATGAGCAGTTCTTC
TRBJ1-2	once	TRBV7-8	.	CASSPSGAGAVNYGYTF	TGTGCCAGCAGCCCCAGTGGGGCAGGGGCGGTTAACTATGGCTACACCTTC
TRBJ2-3	.	TRBV11-2	TRBD2	CASSTSLAGAGDTQYF	TGTGCCAGCAGCACCTCGCTAGCGGGAGCGGGAGATACGCAGTATTTT
TRBJ1-5	.	TRBV18	TRBD1	CASSSGTGVNSNQPQHF	TGTGCCAGCTCAAGCGGGACAGGGGTCAATAGCAATCAGCCCCAGCATTTT
TRBJ2-7	.	TRBV27	TRBD1	CASSSGQGIYEQYF	TGTGCCAGCAGTAGCGGACAGGGGATCTACGAGCAGTACTTC
TRBJ2-7	.	TRBV10-1	.	CASSESEAYEQYF	TGCGCCAGCAGTGAATCCGAGGCCTACGAGCAGTACTTC
TRBJ2-1	few	TRBV6-2/TRBV6-3	TRBD2	CASSYSISTSGNNEQFF	TGTGCCAGCAGTTACTCGATATCGACTAGCGGAAACAATGAGCAGTTCTTC
TRBJ2-3	.	TRBV29-1	.	CSALGTSTDTQYF	TGCAGCGCCCTGGGCACTAGCACAGATACGCAGTATTTT
TRBJ2-7	.	TRBV5-1	TRBD2	CASSLEAGGPYEQYF	TGCGCCAGCAGCTTGGAGGCGGGAGGGCCTTATGAGCAGTACTTC
TRBJ1-1	.	TRBV5-1	.	CASSGDARGTEAFF	TGCGCCAGCAGCGGAGACGCCAGGGGAACTGAAGCTTTCTTT
TRBJ1-5	.	TRBV30	.	CAWSPESNQPQHF	TGTGCCTGGAGCCCGGAGAGCAATCAGCCCCAGCATTTT
TRBJ2-1	.	TRBV5-1	.	CASSSTGTADQFF	TGCGCCAGCAGCTCAACTGGGACTGCTGATCAGTTCTTC
TRBJ1-1	.	TRBV4-3	.	CASSQGIGENTEAFF	TGCGCCAGCAGCCAAGGGATCGGGGAGAACACTGAAGCTTTCTTT
TRBJ2-3	.	TRBV12-3/TRBV12-4	.	CASGSIGETQYF	TGTGCCAGCGGCTCCATCGGGGAAACGCAGTATTTT
TRBJ2-2	.	TRBV25-1	.	CASSDPTGANTGELFF	TGTGCCAGCAGTGACCCGACAGGAGCGAACACCGGGGAGCTGTTTTTT